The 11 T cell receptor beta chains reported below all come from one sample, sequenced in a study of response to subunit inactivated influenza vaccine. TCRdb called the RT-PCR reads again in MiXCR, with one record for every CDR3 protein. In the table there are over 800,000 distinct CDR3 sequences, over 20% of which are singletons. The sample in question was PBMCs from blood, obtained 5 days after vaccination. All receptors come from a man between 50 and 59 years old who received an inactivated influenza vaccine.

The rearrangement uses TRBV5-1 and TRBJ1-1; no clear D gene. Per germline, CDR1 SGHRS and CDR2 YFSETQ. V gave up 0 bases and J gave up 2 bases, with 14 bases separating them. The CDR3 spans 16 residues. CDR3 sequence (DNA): TGCGCCAGCAGCTTGGTGGGGTCCAGATTTAACACTGAAGCTTTCTTT. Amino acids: CASSLVGSRFNTEAFF.

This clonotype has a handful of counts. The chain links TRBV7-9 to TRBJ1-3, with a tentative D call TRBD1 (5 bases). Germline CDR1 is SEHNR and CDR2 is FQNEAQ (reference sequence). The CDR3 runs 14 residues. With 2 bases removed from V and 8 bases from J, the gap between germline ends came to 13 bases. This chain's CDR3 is CASSLSSSGDTIYF. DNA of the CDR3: TGTGCCAGCAGCTTATCTTCGTCGGGGGACACCATATATTTT.

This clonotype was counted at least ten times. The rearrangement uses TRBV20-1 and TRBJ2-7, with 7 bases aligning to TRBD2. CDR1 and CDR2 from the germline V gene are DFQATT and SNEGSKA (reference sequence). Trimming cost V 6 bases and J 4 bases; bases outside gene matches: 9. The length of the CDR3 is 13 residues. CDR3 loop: CSARTGLRYEQYF. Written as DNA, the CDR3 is TGCAGTGCCAGAACGGGACTAAGATACGAGCAGTACTTC.

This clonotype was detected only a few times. The CDR3 is CASSPSKAIQPQHF. The DNA for the CDR3 is TGTGCCAGCTCACCATCCAAGGCCATTCAGCCCCAGCATTTT. The chain has TRBV18 and TRBJ1-5; no firm D call. This CDR3 is built from 14 residues. Germline V gives CDR1 KGHSH, CDR2 LQKENI. The V and J ends lost 2 bases and 6 bases respectively, with 11 bases between them.

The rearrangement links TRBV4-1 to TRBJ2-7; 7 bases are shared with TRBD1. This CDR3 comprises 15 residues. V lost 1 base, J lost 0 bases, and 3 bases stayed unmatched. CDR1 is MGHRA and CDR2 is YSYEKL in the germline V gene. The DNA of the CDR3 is TGCGCCAGCAGCCAAGTAGGGGACAGCTCCTACGAGCAGTACTTC. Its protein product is CASSQVGDSSYEQYF.

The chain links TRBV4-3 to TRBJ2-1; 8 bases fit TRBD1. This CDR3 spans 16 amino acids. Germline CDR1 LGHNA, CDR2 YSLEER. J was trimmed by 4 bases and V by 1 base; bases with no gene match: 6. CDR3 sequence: CASSQGPGGSYNEQFF. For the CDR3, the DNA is TGCGCCAGCAGCCAAGGGCCAGGGGGCTCTTACAATGAGCAGTTCTTC.

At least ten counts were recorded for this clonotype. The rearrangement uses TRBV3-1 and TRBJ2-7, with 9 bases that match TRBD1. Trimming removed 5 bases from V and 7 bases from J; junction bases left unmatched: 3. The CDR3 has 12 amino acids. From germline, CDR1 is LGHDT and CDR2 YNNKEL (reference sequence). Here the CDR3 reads CASSLQGAEQYF. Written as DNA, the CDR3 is TGTGCCAGCAGCTTACAGGGGGCGGAGCAGTACTTC.

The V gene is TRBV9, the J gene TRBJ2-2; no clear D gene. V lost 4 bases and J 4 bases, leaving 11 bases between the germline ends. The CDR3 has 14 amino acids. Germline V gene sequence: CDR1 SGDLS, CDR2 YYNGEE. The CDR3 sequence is CASSPMGFTGELFF. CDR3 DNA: TGTGCCAGCAGCCCAATGGGGTTCACCGGGGAGCTGTTTTTT.

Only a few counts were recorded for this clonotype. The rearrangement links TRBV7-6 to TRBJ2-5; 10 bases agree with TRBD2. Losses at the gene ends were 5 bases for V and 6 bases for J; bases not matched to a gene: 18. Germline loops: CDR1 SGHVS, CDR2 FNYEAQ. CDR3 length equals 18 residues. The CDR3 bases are TGTGCCAGCAGCCCAGAATTGACGCAGCGGGAGGGAAAAAAGACCCAGTACTTC. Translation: CASSPELTQREGKKTQYF.

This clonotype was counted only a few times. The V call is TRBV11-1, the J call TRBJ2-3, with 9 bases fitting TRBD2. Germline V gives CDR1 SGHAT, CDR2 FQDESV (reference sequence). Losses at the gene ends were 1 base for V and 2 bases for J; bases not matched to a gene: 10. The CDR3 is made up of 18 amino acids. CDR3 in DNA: TGTGCCAGCAGCTTAGAGCCGCTCTTAGCGGGGGCCACAGATACGCAGTATTTT. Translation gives CASSLEPLLAGATDTQYF.

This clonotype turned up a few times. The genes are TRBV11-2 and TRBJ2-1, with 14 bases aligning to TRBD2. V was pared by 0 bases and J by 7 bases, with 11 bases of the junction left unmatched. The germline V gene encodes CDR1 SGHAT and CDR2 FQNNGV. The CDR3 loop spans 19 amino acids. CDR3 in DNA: TGTGCCAGCAGCTTAGATCGCGTTGCAGGGACTAGCGGGGGAAATGAGCAGTTCTTC. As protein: CASSLDRVAGTSGGNEQFF. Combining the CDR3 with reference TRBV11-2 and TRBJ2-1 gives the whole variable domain EAGVAQSPRYKIIEKRQSVAFWCNPISGHATLYWYQQILGQGPKLLIQFQNNGVVDDSQLPKDRFSAERLKGVDSTLKIQPAKLEDSAVYLCASSLDRVAGTSGGNEQFFGPGTRLTVL.